This TCR beta chain comes out of a study of identical twins. The CDR3 is 17 amino acids. The germline gives CDR1 MDHEN, CDR2 SYDVKM. J gave up 4 bases and V 3 bases, and 10 bases lay outside the gene matches. Findings of the study overall: Conclusions were based on cross-sectional statistical analysis, without following the same donors.

MiXCR, run by TCRdb on the 5' RACE reads, gives a single entry per CDR3 protein. The data show 570,000 or so distinct CDR3 sequences, just under 10% seen once. This clonotype was counted at least ten times. Antigen: not known. The data were also submitted as part of a second study, on yellow fever vaccine responses in identical twins.

The sequencing sample was made of PBMCs. This receptor was taken from a woman aged 18 to 35 in good health. The chain uses TRBV28 and TRBJ2-4; 9 bases are shared with TRBD1. Here the CDR3 DNA reads TGTGCCAGCAGTTTTAGCCAAGGAGGACAGGGGAAAAACATTCAGTACTTC. As protein: CASSFSQGGQGKNIQYF.